The 19 T cell receptor beta chains below all came from one sample that was sequenced in a study of T-cell reconstitution after alpha-beta-depleted transplantation in children. Preparing the TCRbeta library involved the use of unique molecular identifiers. Each CDR3 protein is one row after TCRdb ran MiXCR on the PCR reads. The data hold some 460,000 distinct CDR3 sequences, with around 15% observed a single time. The source material was PBMCs, mostly from graft donor cells, sampled 360 days after TCRalphabeta/CD19-depleted stem cell transplant. These receptor sequences come from a boy under three years old who had a stem cell transplant for Wiskott-Aldrich syndrome, so the T cells may come from the graft donor.

The chain carries TRBV28 and TRBJ1-3, with D maybe TRBD1 (5 bases). Germline V gene sequence: CDR1 MDHEN, CDR2 SYDVKM. The V and J ends lost 3 bases and 0 bases respectively, with 9 bases between them. This CDR3 contains 15 residues. The CDR3 DNA sequence: TGTGCCAGCAGTTTGACAGCACTCTCTGGAAACACCATATATTTT. It specifies CASSLTALSGNTIYF.

The gene calls are TRBV6-2 or TRBV6-3 and TRBJ2-3; D possibly matches TRBD1 or TRBD2 (5 bases each). Per germline, CDR1 MNHEY and CDR2 SVGEGT. V was cut by 0 bases and J by 6 bases, with 10 bases left in between. This CDR3 is 14 amino acids long. The DNA of the CDR3 is TGTGCCAGCAGTTACTCGGGGACCTTTGATACGCAGTATTTT. This translates into CASSYSGTFDTQYF.

This clonotype was detected only once. The chain employs TRBV18 and TRBJ2-2; 9 bases line up with TRBD2. CDR1 is KGHSH and CDR2 is LQKENI in the germline V gene. V was pared by 4 bases and J by 6 bases, with 12 bases of the junction left unmatched. This CDR3 contains 17 residues. In DNA, the CDR3 is TGTGCCAGCTCACTCCTGGACCGGCGGGAGGGACCCGGGGAGCTGTTTTTT. Translated: CASSLLDRREGPGELFF.

Many counts were recorded for this clonotype. The chain couples TRBV25-1 to TRBJ2-3, with D uncertain. CDR3 length: 15 amino acids. V was clipped by 1 base and J by 0 bases, with 8 bases between them. Germline CDR1 MGHDK, CDR2 SYGVNS. CDR3 loop: CASSESLGSTDTQYF. CDR3 coding DNA: TGTGCCAGCAGTGAATCCCTCGGGAGCACAGATACGCAGTATTTT.

This clonotype was counted only a few times. V usage is TRBV2 and J usage is TRBJ1-1, with a possible D match to TRBD1 (6 bases). The CDR3 runs to 14 residues. Trimming pared 9 bases from V and 1 base from J, leaving 15 bases between. CDR1 and CDR2 from the germline V gene are SNHLY and FYNNEI. The CDR3 nucleotides are TGTGCCAGAAGAGAGTGGGGGCAGAACACTGAAGCTTTCTTT. Its protein product is CARREWGQNTEAFF.

The chain recombines TRBV5-1 with TRBJ2-3, with D maybe TRBD1 (5 bases). V lost 0 bases and J 0 bases, leaving 11 bases between the germline ends. This CDR3 is 16 amino acids long. Germline V gene sequence: CDR1 SGHRS, CDR2 YFSETQ. The CDR3 reads CASSLGGMASTDTQYF. CDR3 DNA sequence: TGCGCCAGCAGCTTGGGGGGCATGGCTAGCACAGATACGCAGTATTTT.

About this clonotype: The junction departs from the called germline gene at one end, perhaps through a read error. V gene TRBV20-1 combines with J gene TRBJ2-7; 7 nucleotides match TRBD1. The CDR3 runs to 17 residues. Per germline, CDR1 DFQATT and CDR2 SNEGSKA (reference sequence). CDR3 bases: TGCTGTGCTAGAGATTCTGGGAGAAGACAGGGTTCCTACGAGCAGTACTTC. Amino acids: CCARDSGRRQGSYEQYF.

The chain couples TRBV29-1 to TRBJ2-1; 11 bases agree with TRBD2. With V trimmed by 4 bases and J by 3 bases, 8 bases remained unmatched. CDR3 size: 16 residues. Germline V gene data show CDR1 as SQVTM and CDR2 as ANQGSEA. CDR3 protein: CSVAPLAGGRYNEQFF. For the CDR3, the DNA is TGCAGCGTTGCCCCCCTAGCGGGGGGACGCTACAATGAGCAGTTCTTC.

The V and J genes are TRBV6-2 or TRBV6-3 and TRBJ1-2, with D uncertain. V dropped 0 bases and J dropped 3 bases, with 5 bases sitting between them. There are 13 residues in the CDR3. Germline V lookup: CDR1 MNHEY, CDR2 SVGEGT. The CDR3 loop is CASSYSFYYGYTF. The DNA for the CDR3 is TGTGCCAGCAGTTACTCGTTTTACTATGGCTACACCTTC.

This chain connects TRBV5-1 to TRBJ2-4, with 9 bases lining up with TRBD1. In germline, CDR1 is SGHRS, CDR2 YFSETQ. The CDR3 is 13 residues long. V trimming: 3 bases; J trimming: 12 bases; junction bases outside the gene matches: 7. CDR3 sequence (DNA): TGCGCCAGCAGCTATACCGGACAGGGGCCTCAGTACTTC. The encoded protein is CASSYTGQGPQYF.

This sequence joins TRBV6-5 and TRBJ2-5; TRBD2 might be the D (6 bases). CDR3 size: 15 residues. With 2 bases removed from V and 1 base from J, the gap between germline ends came to 11 bases. CDR1 and CDR2 (germline): MNHEY, SVGAGI. For the CDR3, the DNA is TGTGCCAGCAGTTACGGGGGGAGGCGCCAAGAGACCCAGTACTTC. This codes for CASSYGGRRQETQYF.

The V and J genes are TRBV20-1 and TRBJ2-1; no clear D. Germline lookup yields CDR1 DFQATT and CDR2 SNEGSKA (reference sequence). The CDR3 runs to 18 residues. V was cut by 0 bases and J by 0 bases, with 18 bases left in between. The DNA for the CDR3 is TGCAGTGCTAGAGATTTAGCCCCAAGTTCCAGCTCCTACAATGAGCAGTTCTTC. Translating gives CSARDLAPSSSSYNEQFF.

The chain links TRBV6-5 to TRBJ2-1; D is possibly TRBD2 (7 bases). CDR1 is MNHEY and CDR2 is SVGAGI in the germline V gene. Trimming shortened V by 2 bases and J by 3 bases, and 14 bases separated the two germline ends. The CDR3 has 16 amino acids. The CDR3 loop reads CASSYGRGGNYNEQFF. In DNA form, the CDR3 reads TGTGCCAGCAGTTACGGACGCGGGGGCAACTACAATGAGCAGTTCTTC.

This clonotype was recorded at least ten times. V usage is TRBV15 and J usage is TRBJ2-3; D tentatively fits TRBD1 or TRBD2 (6 bases each). V shed 6 bases and J shed 4 bases, with 11 bases lying between them. The CDR3 contains 13 residues. Germline V CDR1 and CDR2: LNHNV, YYDKDF (reference sequence). CDR3 sequence: CATSHREADTQYF. The CDR3 nucleotides read TGTGCCACCAGTCACAGGGAGGCAGATACGCAGTATTTT. Combining the CDR3 with reference TRBV15 and TRBJ2-3 gives the whole variable domain DAMVIQNPRYQVTQFGKPVTLSCSQTLNHNVMYWYQQKSSQAPKLLFHYYDKDFNNEADTPDNFQSRRPNTSFCFLDIRSPGLGDTAMYLCATSHREADTQYFGPGTRLTVL.

This clonotype has just a few counts. The chain links TRBV27 to TRBJ2-1, with TRBD2 identical over 7 bases. The germline gives CDR1 MNHEY, CDR2 SMNVEV (reference sequence). V was pared by 5 bases and J by 5 bases, with 15 bases of the junction left unmatched. This CDR3 is 17 amino acids long. The CDR3 bases are TGTGCCAGCAGTCTAGGGAGGGTGGGTGGTATGGACAATGAGCAGTTCTTC. It is translated as CASSLGRVGGMDNEQFF.

The chain recombines TRBV20-1 with TRBJ2-2; no definite D call. Per the germline V gene, CDR1 is DFQATT and CDR2 is SNEGSKA (reference sequence). This CDR3 has 13 residues. The V gene lost 0 bases and the J gene lost 3 bases, with 5 bases spanning the gap. The CDR3 coding sequence is TGCAGTGCTAGAGATACGTACACCGGGGAGCTGTTTTTT. It translates to CSARDTYTGELFF.

This clonotype was found a few times. V and J are TRBV5-1 and TRBJ2-3; 7 bases map to TRBD2. Germline V gives CDR1 SGHRS, CDR2 YFSETQ. V was pared by 0 bases and J by 4 bases, with 5 bases of the junction left unmatched. The CDR3 contains 15 residues. For the CDR3, the DNA is TGCGCCAGCAGCTTGGGGGAGCGGGGCTCAGATACGCAGTATTTT. Translating it yields CASSLGERGSDTQYF.

The chain is built from TRBV20-1 and TRBJ2-5, with a tentative D call TRBD2 (5 bases). The V and J ends lost 2 bases and 5 bases respectively, with 12 bases between them. Germline assignment: CDR1 DFQATT and CDR2 SNEGSKA (reference sequence). This CDR3 has 13 amino acids. CDR3 in DNA: TGCAGTGCTAGAATCGCCGGGGTTGAGACCCAGTACTTC. Translated, it gives CSARIAGVETQYF.

This clonotype has only a few counts. The chain couples TRBV28 to TRBJ2-7; D remains unclear. Germline V CDR1 and CDR2: MDHEN, SYDVKM. The length of the CDR3 is 13 residues. V lost 8 bases and J lost 1, with 12 bases in between. The CDR3 sequence: CASGRRPSYEQYF. CDR3 nucleotide sequence: TGTGCCAGCGGAAGGAGACCGTCCTACGAGCAGTACTTC. Together with reference TRBV28 and TRBJ2-7, the CDR3 gives the full variable domain: DVKVTQSSRYLVKRTGEKVFLECVQDMDHENMFWYRQDPGLGLRLIYFSYDVKMKEKGDIPEGYSVSREKKERFSLILESASTNQTSMYLCASGRRPSYEQYFGPGTRLTVT.